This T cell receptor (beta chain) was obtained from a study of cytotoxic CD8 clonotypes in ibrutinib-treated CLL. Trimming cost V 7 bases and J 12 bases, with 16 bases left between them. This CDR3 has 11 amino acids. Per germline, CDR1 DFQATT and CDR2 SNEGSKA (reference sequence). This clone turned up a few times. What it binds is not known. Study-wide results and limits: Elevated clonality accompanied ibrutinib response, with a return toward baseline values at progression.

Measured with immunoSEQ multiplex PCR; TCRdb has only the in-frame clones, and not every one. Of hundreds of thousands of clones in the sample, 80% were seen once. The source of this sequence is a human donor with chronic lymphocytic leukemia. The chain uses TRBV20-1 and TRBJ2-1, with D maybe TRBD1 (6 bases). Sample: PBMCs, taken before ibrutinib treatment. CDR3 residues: CSVGHFYGQFF. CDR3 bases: TGCAGTGTGGGACACTTCTACGGGCAGTTCTTC.